Following are 32 T cell receptor beta chains from one sample sequenced in a study of T-cell reconstitution after alpha-beta-depleted transplantation in children. The authors prepared the TCRbeta library with unique molecular identifiers. TCRdb passed the PCR reads through MiXCR, listing each CDR3 protein once. The data show roughly 240,000 distinct CDR3 sequences, roughly 7.7% seen once. The source was PBMCs, mostly from graft donor cells, collected 180 days after TCRalphabeta/CD19-depleted stem cell transplant. The receptors originated from a male patient aged 10-17 years who had a stem cell transplant for acute lymphoblastic leukemia, so the T cells may come from the graft donor.

This clonotype was detected many times. This rearrangement joins TRBV24-1 to TRBJ2-2; possible D gene TRBD1, 6 bases. The CDR3 length is 15 residues. V was trimmed by 7 bases and J by 0 bases, leaving 11 bases between them. Germline V lookup: CDR1 KGHDR, CDR2 SFDVKD. CDR3 sequence: CATSPGTSNTGELFF. The CDR3 DNA sequence: TGTGCCACCAGCCCCGGGACATCGAACACCGGGGAGCTGTTTTTT.

This clonotype was picked up many times. The CDR3 is CASSRGLAGGLNTGELFF. CDR3 nucleotides: TGTGCCAGCAGCCGGGGACTAGCGGGGGGCCTGAACACCGGGGAGCTGTTTTTT. The chain links TRBV7-3 to TRBJ2-2, with TRBD2 identical over 15 bases. The length of the CDR3 is 18 residues. The germline V gene has CDR1 SGHTA and CDR2 FQGTGA. With 5 bases clipped from V and 1 base from J, the junction kept 5 bases outside the gene matches.

This clonotype was seen at least ten times. The chain has TRBV7-2 and TRBJ2-4; D possibly corresponds to TRBD2 (5 bases). The V end lost 3 bases, the J end lost 0 bases, and 12 bases lay between the germline ends. This CDR3 spans 16 amino acids. Per germline, CDR1 SGHTA and CDR2 FQGNSA. The CDR3 is CASSFVERLAKNIQYF. The CDR3 region has the DNA TGTGCCAGCAGCTTTGTCGAGCGGCTAGCCAAAAACATTCAGTACTTC.

This clonotype was counted ten times or more. The chain has TRBV12-3 or TRBV12-4 and TRBJ1-2; TRBD1 agrees at 9 bases. The CDR3 runs to 15 residues. The junction had 5 bases not matched to a gene; V was cut back by 3 bases and J by 3 bases. CDR3 DNA sequence: TGTGCCAGCAGTTTTAAGGACAGGGGCCACTATGGCTACACCTTC. This sequence encodes CASSFKDRGHYGYTF.

This clonotype was found many times. The CDR3 loop is CSASSPEPYEQYF. CDR3 DNA sequence: TGCAGTGCTAGCAGCCCAGAGCCCTACGAGCAGTACTTC. The chain recombines TRBV20-1 with TRBJ2-7; D is ambiguous. V was pared by 3 bases and J by 2 bases, with 11 bases between. The CDR3 is made up of 13 amino acids. Germline CDR1 reads DFQATT; CDR2 reads SNEGSKA (reference sequence).

This clonotype appeared many times. The chain has TRBV7-3 and TRBJ2-5; D is possibly TRBD2 (6 bases). V dropped 6 bases and J dropped 6 bases, with 17 bases sitting between them. Per germline, CDR1 SGHTA and CDR2 FQGTGA. The CDR3 is 14 residues long. DNA of the CDR3: TGTGCCAGCAGTCCTACAGGAGGGAGGAAGACCCAGTACTTC. This translates into CASSPTGGRKTQYF.

Ten or more counts support this clonotype. The rearrangement links TRBV4-1 to TRBJ2-1; TRBD2 agrees at 11 bases. This CDR3 spans 17 amino acids. Trimming took 0 bases from V and 6 from J; bases not matched to a gene: 7. Germline values: CDR1 MGHRA, CDR2 YSYEKL. The CDR3 sequence is CASSQDPSLAGVNEQFF. Written as DNA, the CDR3 is TGCGCCAGCAGCCAAGATCCGTCACTAGCGGGAGTCAATGAGCAGTTCTTC.

This clonotype was seen many times. V is TRBV6-1 and J is TRBJ2-2; D possibly uses TRBD1 or TRBD2 (5 bases each). Per the germline V gene, CDR1 is MNHNS and CDR2 is SASEGT. The ends were cut back, 6 bases at V and 1 base at J, with 15 bases in the middle. The CDR3 spans 16 residues. CDR3 bases: TGTGCCAGCAGCCCCTCGGGGCTGTGGAACACCGGGGAGCTGTTTTTT. This translates into CASSPSGLWNTGELFF.

This clonotype was recorded many times. The chain employs TRBV29-1 and TRBJ2-1; D call uncertain. Germline CDR1 reads SQVTM; CDR2 reads ANQGSEA. The ends were cut back, 5 bases at V and 0 bases at J, with 11 bases in the middle. The CDR3 is made up of 14 amino acids. This CDR3 reads CSVLLPYSYNEQFF. The CDR3 region has the DNA TGCAGCGTTTTACTACCCTACTCCTACAATGAGCAGTTCTTC.

This clonotype was seen repeatedly, ten times or more. This chain connects TRBV11-2 to TRBJ2-2, with a possible D match to TRBD2 (6 bases). The V end was cut by 1 base, the J end by 1 base, with 16 bases between. The V gene's germline CDR1 is SGHAT and CDR2 FQNNGV. The CDR3 loop spans 18 amino acids. DNA of the CDR3: TGTGCCAGCAGCTTAGTGACGTGCCTAGCGATGAACACCGGGGAGCTGTTTTTT. Translation: CASSLVTCLAMNTGELFF.

This clonotype was recorded at least ten times. This sequence joins TRBV5-6 and TRBJ2-1, with no clear D. The CDR3 is 13 residues long. V dropped 0 bases and J dropped 8 bases, with 9 bases sitting between them. The germline gives CDR1 SGHDT, CDR2 YYEEEE. CDR3 coding DNA: TGTGCCAGCAGCTTGGGCGCTGTACATGAGCAGTTCTTC. Its translation: CASSLGAVHEQFF.

This clonotype was picked up many times. The chain is built from TRBV27 and TRBJ2-2; a possible D gene is TRBD1 (5 bases). The CDR3 covers 14 residues. The V end was cut by 6 bases, the J end by 7 bases, with 15 bases between. Germline V gene data show CDR1 as MNHEY and CDR2 as SMNVEV (reference sequence). This CDR3 is CASRARVLGGELFF. CDR3 bases: TGTGCCAGCAGGGCCAGGGTTCTTGGCGGGGAGCTGTTTTTT.

This clonotype was observed many times. Here the CDR3 reads CASSLVGGAKTHEQFF. DNA for the CDR3: TGCGCCAGCAGCTTGGTCGGGGGGGCCAAGACCCATGAGCAGTTCTTC. This chain links TRBV5-1 with TRBJ2-1; 8 nucleotides agree with TRBD2. Germline V gene data show CDR1 as SGHRS and CDR2 as YFSETQ. V trimming: 0 bases; J trimming: 8 bases; junction bases outside the gene matches: 10. The CDR3 runs 16 residues.

This clonotype was counted ten times or more. The rearrangement links TRBV6-6 to TRBJ1-1, with D unclear. Germline V gene data show CDR1 as MNHNY and CDR2 as SVGAGI (reference sequence). V lost 2 bases and J lost 8, with 6 bases in between. The CDR3 sequence is 11 residues long. The CDR3 is CASSYRVEAFF. The CDR3 nucleotides are TGTGCCAGCAGTTACAGGGTCGAAGCTTTCTTT.

This clonotype has at least ten counts. The gene calls are TRBV7-8 and TRBJ2-1; possible D gene TRBD2, 5 bases. V shed 3 bases and J shed 4 bases, with 19 bases lying between them. The CDR3 is 17 amino acids. Germline V gene sequence: CDR1 SGHVS, CDR2 FQNEAQ. The CDR3, as DNA: TGTGCCAGCAGCTTCGGGATCCGGACGGTTTTTTACAATGAGCAGTTCTTC. Protein: CASSFGIRTVFYNEQFF.

This clonotype has only a few counts. The J gene is TRBJ2-1, the V gene TRBV19, with 9 positions matching TRBD1. This CDR3 spans 13 amino acids. The germline gives CDR1 LNHDA, CDR2 SQIVND (reference sequence). The junction had 5 bases not matched to a gene; V was cut back by 9 bases and J by 5 bases. The CDR3 reads CASMGQGDNEQFF. In DNA, the CDR3 is TGTGCCAGCATGGGACAGGGCGACAATGAGCAGTTCTTC.

This clonotype was seen ten or more times. The chain employs TRBV6-1 and TRBJ1-2; maybe TRBD1 (6 bases). The germline gives CDR1 MNHNS, CDR2 SASEGT. The CDR3 runs 15 residues. V was shortened by 3 bases and J by 8 bases, with 19 bases between the two germline ends. CDR3: CASSDNTGTHKGYTF. The DNA of the CDR3 is TGTGCCAGCAGTGACAACACAGGGACCCATAAGGGCTACACCTTC.

This clonotype was counted many times. The V call is TRBV5-1, the J call TRBJ2-7, with D possibly called TRBD1 or TRBD2 (5 bases each). The germline V gene encodes CDR1 SGHRS and CDR2 YFSETQ. This CDR3 contains 14 residues. The V gene lost 4 bases and the J gene lost 0 bases, with 11 bases spanning the gap. CDR3 DNA: TGCGCCAGCAGCCCACCGGGGACCTCCTACGAGCAGTACTTC. As protein: CASSPPGTSYEQYF.

This clonotype has at least ten counts. The chain employs TRBV12-3 or TRBV12-4 and TRBJ2-3; D is unresolved. Trimming took 2 bases from V and 6 from J, leaving 6 bases between them. CDR3 length: 12 amino acids. CDR3 sequence: CASSLWGDTQYF. DNA for the CDR3: TGTGCCAGCAGTTTATGGGGTGATACGCAGTATTTT.

This clonotype showed up many times. The chain combines TRBV5-1 with TRBJ2-2; 9 bases line up with TRBD2. CDR1 SGHRS and CDR2 YFSETQ come from the germline V gene. V trimming: 6 bases; J trimming: 1 base; junction bases outside the gene matches: 7. There are 16 residues in the CDR3. In DNA form, the CDR3 reads TGCGCCAGCACCATTCTAGCGGGGATGAACACCGGGGAGCTGTTTTTT. Its protein product is CASTILAGMNTGELFF.

This clonotype was recorded many times. This chain links TRBV29-1 with TRBJ2-5; 8 nucleotides match TRBD2. V shed 6 bases and J 3 bases; nucleotides not matched to a gene: 15. Germline assignment: CDR1 SQVTM and CDR2 ANQGSEA. The CDR3 consists of 16 residues. The chain's CDR3 is CSVEGLRLANKETQYF. The CDR3 DNA reads TGCAGCGTGGAGGGGCTTCGACTAGCGAATAAAGAGACCCAGTACTTC.

This clonotype was seen many times. The chain uses TRBV4-2 and TRBJ2-1; 12 bases line up with TRBD2. The germline V gene encodes CDR1 LGHNA and CDR2 YNFKEQ. This CDR3 comprises 18 residues. V lost 0 bases to trimming and J lost 0 bases; unmatched junction nucleotides: 3. CDR3 residues: CASSQDLAGGISYNEQFF. The CDR3, as DNA: TGTGCCAGCAGCCAAGATCTAGCGGGGGGGATCTCCTACAATGAGCAGTTCTTC.

The chain couples TRBV19 to TRBJ2-2; 7 bases fit TRBD2. CDR3 length: 15 residues. Germline V CDR1 and CDR2: LNHDA, SQIVND (reference sequence). V was pared by 4 bases and J by 4 bases, with 6 bases of the junction left unmatched. The DNA of the CDR3 is TGTGCCAGTAGTAAAGGGACTAAAAGCACCGGGGAGCTGTTTTTT. Its translation: CASSKGTKSTGELFF.

This clonotype was recorded many times. J is TRBJ2-6 and V is TRBV5-1; no clear D gene. The CDR3 runs to 17 residues. V lost 2 bases, J lost 0 bases, and 12 bases lay in between. Germline V gives CDR1 SGHRS, CDR2 YFSETQ. The CDR3 sequence: CASSFVGSPSGANVLTF. The CDR3 DNA reads TGCGCCAGCAGCTTTGTTGGCAGCCCCTCTGGGGCCAACGTCCTGACTTTC. The full variable domain, in which reference TRBV5-1 and TRBJ2-6 provide the parts outside the CDR3, is KAGVTQTPRYLIKTRGQQVTLSCSPISGHRSVSWYQQTPGQGLQFLFEYFSETQRNKGNFPGRFSGRQFSNSRSEMNVSTLELGDSALYLCASSFVGSPSGANVLTFGAGSRLTVL.

This clonotype appeared many times. The V call is TRBV10-3, the J call TRBJ1-6; 8 bases agree with TRBD1. The germline V gene encodes CDR1 ENHRY and CDR2 SYGVKD. V lost 9 bases to trimming and J lost 8 bases; unmatched junction nucleotides: 12. The CDR3 totals 15 residues. CDR3 loop: CAIWTGPMGDSPLHF. The CDR3, as DNA: TGTGCCATTTGGACAGGGCCAATGGGTGATTCACCCCTCCACTTT.

There are many counts of this clonotype. The chain combines TRBV20-1 with TRBJ1-3; D perhaps matches TRBD1 (5 bases). V was clipped by 4 bases and J by 0 bases, with 7 bases between them. The CDR3 covers 13 residues. Germline-derived CDR1 and CDR2 are DFQATT and SNEGSKA (reference sequence). CDR3 residues: CSAMGHSGNTIYF. For the CDR3, the DNA is TGCAGTGCTATGGGGCACTCTGGAAACACCATATATTTT.

This clonotype was seen at least ten times. This sequence joins TRBV12-3 or TRBV12-4 and TRBJ2-5; D is uncertain. This CDR3 is 15 amino acids long. Trimming cost V 6 bases and J 1 base, with 15 bases left between them. The CDR3 here is CASSPSPRIQETQYF. The CDR3 nucleotides are TGTGCCAGCAGCCCCTCCCCTAGAATCCAAGAGACCCAGTACTTC.

This clonotype was picked up many times. One end of the junction varies from germline; a read error may be responsible. This sequence joins TRBV7-8 and TRBJ2-7, with 11 bases that match TRBD2. CDR1 is SGHVS and CDR2 is FQNEAQ in the germline V gene. This CDR3 is built from 14 residues. The DNA of the CDR3 is TGTGCCAGCAGCTTAGAGGTACTAGCGGGGGCCAAGGACTTC. Residues: CASSLEVLAGAKDF.

In its sample, this clonotype was seen many times. In DNA form, the CDR3 reads TGTGCCAGCTCACCGCCACGGGCCGCCTACAATGAGCAGTTCTTC. As protein: CASSPPRAAYNEQFF. The V gene is TRBV18, the J gene TRBJ2-1; D gene uncertain. The CDR3 extends over 15 amino acids. Germline V gives CDR1 KGHSH, CDR2 LQKENI. V shed 3 bases and J shed 2 bases, with 11 bases lying between them.

In its sample, this clonotype was seen many times. The gene calls are TRBV9 and TRBJ2-2; D uncertain. CDR1 and CDR2 from the germline V gene are SGDLS and YYNGEE. CDR3 length equals 16 residues. V was pared by 0 bases and J by 1 base, with 10 bases between. The CDR3 nucleotides are TGTGCCAGCAGCGTAGCGGCTAGTGTGAACACCGGGGAGCTGTTTTTT. Translating gives CASSVAASVNTGELFF.

This clonotype was counted ten times or more. This chain connects TRBV5-5 to TRBJ2-2; D is unclear. The V and J ends lost 4 bases and 5 bases respectively, with 15 bases between them. CDR3 length: 15 amino acids. Germline-derived CDR1 and CDR2 are SGHKS and YYEKEE (reference sequence). CDR3 nucleotide sequence: TGTGCCAGCAGCACCGGACCTTTTAAGACCGGGGAGCTGTTTTTT. Translating gives CASSTGPFKTGELFF. Looking up the rest from reference TRBV5-5 and TRBJ2-2 gives the full variable domain: DAGVTQSPTHLIKTRGQQVTLRCSPISGHKSVSWYQQVLGQGPQFIFQYYEKEERGRGNFPDRFSARQFPNYSSELNVNALLLGDSALYLCASSTGPFKTGELFFGEGSRLTVL.

This clonotype came up many times. This rearrangement joins TRBV28 to TRBJ2-4; no firm D call. Germline CDR1 reads MDHEN; CDR2 reads SYDVKM. The CDR3 extends over 14 amino acids. Trimming shortened V by 7 bases and J by 0 bases, and 10 bases separated the two germline ends. The CDR3 DNA sequence: TGTGCCAGCACCAATCTCCTAGCCAAAAACATTCAGTACTTC. Translation gives CASTNLLAKNIQYF.